This T cell receptor beta chain was obtained from a study of CD8 T cells in ankylosing spondylitis. General observations from the study: From matched ankylosing spondylitis synovial fluid, disease-linked clones were reportedly recovered at significantly enriched levels. Disease-associated clones were CD8+ and fairly uncommon in peripheral blood. Typical of ankylosing spondylitis blood, it appeared, was a TCR beta motif of eight highly homologous variants.

V gave up 2 bases and J gave up 2 bases, with 9 bases separating them. The CDR3 has 15 residues. From germline, CDR1 is MNHEY and CDR2 SVGAGI. On this clonotype: Its target is not known.

Using quantitative 5'-RACE with molecular barcodes, the authors made TCR beta libraries. TCRdb called the 5' RACE reads again in MiXCR, with one record for every CDR3 protein. The sample shows around 430,000 distinct CDR3 sequences, roughly 15% of them seen only once. The chain has TRBV6-5 and TRBJ1-4; D perhaps matches TRBD1 (6 bases). This sequence originates from a male donor with ankylosing spondylitis. Sequencing input: blood, either unsorted or a sorted T cell fraction (not recorded which). CDR3 loop: CASSYTGGTNEKLFF. CDR3 DNA sequence: TGTGCCAGCAGTTACACGGGGGGCACTAATGAAAAACTGTTTTTT.